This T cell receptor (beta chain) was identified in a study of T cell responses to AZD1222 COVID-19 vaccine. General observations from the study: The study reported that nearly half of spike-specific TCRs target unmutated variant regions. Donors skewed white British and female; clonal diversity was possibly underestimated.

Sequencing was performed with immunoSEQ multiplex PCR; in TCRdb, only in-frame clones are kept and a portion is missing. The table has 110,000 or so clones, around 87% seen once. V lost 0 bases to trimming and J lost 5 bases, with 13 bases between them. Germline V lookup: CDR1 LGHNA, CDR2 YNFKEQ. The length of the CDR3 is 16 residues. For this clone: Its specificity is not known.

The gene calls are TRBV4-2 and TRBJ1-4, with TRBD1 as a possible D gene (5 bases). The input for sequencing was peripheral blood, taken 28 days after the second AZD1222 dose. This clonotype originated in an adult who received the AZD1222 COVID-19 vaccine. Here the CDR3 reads CASSQERTRENEKLFF. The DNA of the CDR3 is TGTGCCAGCAGCCAAGAACGGACAAGGGAAAATGAAAAACTGTTTTTT.